These 2 T cell receptor beta chains share one sample of origin, sequenced in a study of blood T cell repertoires in COVID-19. Assay: immunoSEQ multiplex PCR; the TCRdb copy retains only in-frame clones and omits some. The repertoire holds about 81,000 clones, approximately 85% seen once, with around 6.6% in the top ten. The sequenced sample consisted of peripheral blood. The receptors derive from a man in his 70s with acute or convalescent COVID-19.

This clone came up once. The rearrangement joins TRBV29-1 to TRBJ2-7; TRBD2 aligns across 10 bases. This CDR3 is 15 amino acids long. Germline loops: CDR1 SQVTM, CDR2 ANQGSEA. Trimming at V came to 6 bases and at J to 6 bases, leaving 14 bases not matched to a gene. The CDR3 here is CSVLPSGGARVEQYF. The CDR3 nucleotides read TGCAGCGTGTTGCCCAGCGGGGGGGCTCGAGTCGAGCAGTACTTC.

The gene calls are TRBV29-1 and TRBJ1-2, with 7 positions matching TRBD1. V dropped 8 bases and J dropped 0; count of bases not matched to a gene: 6. Germline V gives CDR1 SQVTM, CDR2 ANQGSEA. The CDR3 contains 13 residues. Here the CDR3 DNA reads TGCAGCTCCCGGACAGGAACTAACTATGGCTACACCTTC. It codes for CSSRTGTNYGYTF. The variable domain in full, completed from reference TRBV29-1 and TRBJ1-2, reads SAVISQKPSRDICQRGTSLTIQCQVDSQVTMMFWYRQQPGQSLTLIATANQGSEATYESGFVIDKFPISRPNLTFSTLTVSNMSPEDSSIYLCSSRTGTNYGYTFGSGTRLTVV.